The T cell receptor (beta chain) under discussion was sequenced for a study of Graves' ophthalmopathy and Graves' hyperthyroidism. This clonotype was detected many times. Its antigen is unidentified. Findings and caveats of the study: A 13-signature model separated ophthalmopathy from stable hyperthyroidism, reaching less than 90% sensitivity and around 83% specificity cross-validated.

It was on clinical symptoms, serum thyroxine, TRAb, thyroid ultrasound and orbital computed tomography that diagnosis relied. TCR beta CDR3 amplification used RNA transcripts. HTBI primers served in a first-round RT-PCR, which a second-round multiplex PCR followed. TCRdb itself ran the multiplex PCR reads through MiXCR, one entry per CDR3 protein. The sample records some 520,000 distinct CDR3 sequences, under 15% being singletons. The specimen was blood. This clonotype was obtained from a woman in her 30s with Graves' ophthalmopathy.

The CDR3 region is CASRGLAETETQYF. Written as DNA, the CDR3 is TGTGCCAGCAGGGGGCTAGCGGAGACGGAGACCCAGTACTTC. V is TRBV6-5 and J is TRBJ2-5; TRBD2 matches 7 bases. The CDR3 runs 14 residues. Germline V gene data show CDR1 as MNHEY and CDR2 as SVGAGI. J gave up 5 bases and V 6 bases, and 9 bases lay outside the gene matches.